This T cell receptor (beta chain) stems from a study of T-cell reconstitution after alpha-beta-depleted transplantation in children (dated by TCRdb to about 2016). For context, the study as a whole: Using TCR repertoire profiling, the study quantitatively followed how T-cell immune reconstitution unfolded in children after TCRalphabeta/CD19-depleted allogeneic hematopoietic cell transplantation. Here is what the overall study found, with its caveats: In some patients, high TCRbeta diversity at day 60 was attributed to recipient T cells and intrathymic progenitors that had survived conditioning. The frequencies of hyperexpanded clones fell over the following months, and after one year, T-cell counts and TCRbeta diversity were mostly attributed to newly produced T cells. The apparently early recovery of alphabetaT-cell counts about two months after transplant reportedly depended on only several hundred rapidly expanded clones that came from non-depleted graft cells.

The method behind the library was PCR. Sequencer: Illumina HiSeq 2500. TCR libraries were prepared with molecular barcoding, using unique molecular identifiers to normalize TCRbeta repertoire quantification. Starting from the raw public reads, TCRdb applied fastp trimming at Q25, assembled clones with MiXCR and retained in-frame beta chains. Each entry is one CDR3 protein sequence, shown with its most common DNA and genes. The sample has about 98,000 distinct CDR3 sequences on record, 20% to 30% of them singletons. Jointly, the top ten make up around a fifth of the sample. This clonotype was seen more than once but under ten times. Its antigen is not yet known. Qualities for individual bases were not recorded, and no much larger clone is one base off. In the paper's terms, the treatment or condition label means: allogeneic hematopoietic cell transplantation with graft depleted of TCRalphabeta T cells and CD19 B cells. TCRalphabeta/CD19-depleted allogeneic hematopoietic cell grafts were given to the transplant recipients, all of whom were children.

Sequences LGHDT (CDR1) and YNNKEL (CDR2) are obtained from the germline V gene (reference sequence). The junction shows trimming of 2 bases on V and 6 bases on J, and the gene matches do not reach 3 bases of it. The CDR3 starts with the cysteine, ends with the phenylalanine, and has 15 residues. Of the read, only the CDR3 DNA is kept; its 45 bases are in frame from base 1. The sequencing used PBMCs, collected before TCRalphabeta/CD19-depleted stem cell transplant. The sequence joins TRBV3-1 to TRBJ2-2, and 10 junctional nucleotides match TRBD2. This receptor was taken from a boy under 10 years old with acute lymphoblastic leukemia, due to receive a stem cell transplant. The base sequence is TGTGCCAGCAGCCAACGTCTAGCGGGAGCCGGGGAGCTGTTTTTT. The encoded protein is CASSQRLAGAGELFF. Supplemented by the reference TRBV3-1 and TRBJ2-2 proteins around the CDR3, the complete variable domain is DTAVSQTPKYLVTQMGNDKSIKCEQNLGHDTMYWYKQDSKKFLKIMFSYNNKELIINETVPNRFSPKSPDKAHLNLHINSLELGDSAVYFCASSQRLAGAGELFFGEGSRLTVL.